This T cell receptor beta chain emerged from a study of shared clonotypes between healthy human individuals. General study points: Between a handful of donors, naive CD4 clonotypes were shared at a level of approximately 5%.

Every donor, a Caucasian adult, lived in Nashville, Tennessee. Germline-derived CDR1 and CDR2 are SGHRS and YFSETQ. The CDR3 consists of 15 residues. Trimming took off 3 bases at V and 4 bases at J, with 16 bases between the two ends. TCRdb keeps only in-frame clones here, not all; method: immunoSEQ multiplex PCR. The sample gives 170,000 or so clones, 65% to 70% of which show up once; about 10% is in the top ten. This clone was counted a single time. Its antigen is not known. The chain employs TRBV5-1 and TRBJ2-5; no definite D call. Source material: memory CD4+ T cells sorted from blood. The sample's subset: CD45RA-negative fraction. The receptor comes from a man aged 25-45 years in good health. The CDR3 sequence is CASSSAESRRETQYF. The CDR3 DNA reads TGCGCCAGCAGCTCCGCGGAGTCGAGGCGAGAGACCCAGTACTTC.